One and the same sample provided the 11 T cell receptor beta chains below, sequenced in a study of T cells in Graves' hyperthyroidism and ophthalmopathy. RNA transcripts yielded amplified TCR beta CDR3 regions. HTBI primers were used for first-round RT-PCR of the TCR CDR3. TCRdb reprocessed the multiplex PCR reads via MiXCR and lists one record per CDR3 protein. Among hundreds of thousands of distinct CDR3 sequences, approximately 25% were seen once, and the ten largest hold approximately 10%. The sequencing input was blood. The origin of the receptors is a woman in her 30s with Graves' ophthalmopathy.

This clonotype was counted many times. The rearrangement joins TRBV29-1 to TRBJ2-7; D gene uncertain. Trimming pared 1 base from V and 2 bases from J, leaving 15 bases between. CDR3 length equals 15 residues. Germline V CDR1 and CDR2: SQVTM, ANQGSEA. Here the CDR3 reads CSVEGNDRNPYEQYF. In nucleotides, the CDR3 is TGCAGCGTTGAAGGTAATGACCGAAACCCCTACGAGCAGTACTTC.

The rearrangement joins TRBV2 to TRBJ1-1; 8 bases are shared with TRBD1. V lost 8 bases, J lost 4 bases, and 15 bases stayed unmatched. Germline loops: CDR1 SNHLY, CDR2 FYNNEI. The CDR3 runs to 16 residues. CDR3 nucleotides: TGTGCCAGCCCCAAGTCCTCAGGGGGCGAGGGCACTGAAGCTTTCTTT. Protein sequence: CASPKSSGGEGTEAFF. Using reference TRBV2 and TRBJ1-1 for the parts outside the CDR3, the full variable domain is EPEVTQTPSHQVTQMGQEVILRCVPISNHLYFYWYRQILGQKVEFLVSFYNNEISEKSEIFDDQFSVERPDGSNFTLKIRSTKLEDSAMYFCASPKSSGGEGTEAFFGQGTRLTVV.

The CDR3 loop is CASSGGGAGNTIYF. CDR3 bases: TGTGCCAGCAGTGGGGGGGGAGCAGGAAACACCATATATTTT. The chain uses TRBV7-2 and TRBJ1-3; tentative D call: TRBD1 (5 bases). Germline assignment: CDR1 SGHTA and CDR2 FQGNSA. This CDR3 spans 14 amino acids. Trimming took 6 bases from V and 4 from J, leaving 13 bases between them.

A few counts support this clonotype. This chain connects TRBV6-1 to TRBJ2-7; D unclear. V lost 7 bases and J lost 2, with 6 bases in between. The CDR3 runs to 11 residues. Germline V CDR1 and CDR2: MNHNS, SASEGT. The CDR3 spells CASMDPYEQYF. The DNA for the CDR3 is TGTGCCAGCATGGACCCCTACGAGCAGTACTTC.

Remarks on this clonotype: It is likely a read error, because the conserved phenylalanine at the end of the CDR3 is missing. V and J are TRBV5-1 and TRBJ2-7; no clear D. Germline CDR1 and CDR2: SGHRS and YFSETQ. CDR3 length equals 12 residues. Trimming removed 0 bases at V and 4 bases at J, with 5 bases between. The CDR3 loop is CASSLEGYEQYY. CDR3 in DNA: TGCGCCAGCAGCTTGGAAGGTTACGAGCAGTACTAC.

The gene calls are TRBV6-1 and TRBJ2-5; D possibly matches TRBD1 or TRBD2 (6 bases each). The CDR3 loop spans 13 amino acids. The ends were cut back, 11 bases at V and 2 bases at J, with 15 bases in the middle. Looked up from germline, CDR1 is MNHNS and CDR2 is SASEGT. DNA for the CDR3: TGTGCCGCCTACGGGGGCAGACAAGAGACCCAGTACTTC. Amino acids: CAAYGGRQETQYF.

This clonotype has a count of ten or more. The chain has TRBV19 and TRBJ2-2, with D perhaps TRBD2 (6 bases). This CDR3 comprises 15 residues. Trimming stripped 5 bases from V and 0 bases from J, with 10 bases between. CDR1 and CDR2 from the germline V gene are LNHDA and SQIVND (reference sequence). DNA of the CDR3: TGTGCCAGTAGTGATGGCGGGGCGAACACCGGGGAGCTGTTTTTT. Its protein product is CASSDGGANTGELFF.

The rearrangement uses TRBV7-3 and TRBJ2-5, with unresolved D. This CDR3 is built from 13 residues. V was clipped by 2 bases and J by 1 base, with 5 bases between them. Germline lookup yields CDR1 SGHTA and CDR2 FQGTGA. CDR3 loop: CASSLLSQETQYF. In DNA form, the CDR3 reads TGTGCCAGCAGCTTACTATCCCAAGAGACCCAGTACTTC. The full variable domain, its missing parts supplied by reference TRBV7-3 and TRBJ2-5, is GAGVSQTPSNKVTEKGKYVELRCDPISGHTALYWYRQSLGQGPEFLIYFQGTGAADDSGLPNDRFFAVRPEGSVSTLKIQRTERGDSAVYLCASSLLSQETQYFGPGTRLLVL.

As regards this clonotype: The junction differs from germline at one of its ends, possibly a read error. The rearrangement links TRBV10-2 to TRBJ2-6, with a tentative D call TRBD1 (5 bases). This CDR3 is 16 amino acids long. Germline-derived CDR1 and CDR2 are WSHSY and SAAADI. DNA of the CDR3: TGTGTCTGCAGTGAAGCAGGGCTCTCTGGGGCCAACGTCCTGACTTTC. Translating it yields CVCSEAGLSGANVLTF.

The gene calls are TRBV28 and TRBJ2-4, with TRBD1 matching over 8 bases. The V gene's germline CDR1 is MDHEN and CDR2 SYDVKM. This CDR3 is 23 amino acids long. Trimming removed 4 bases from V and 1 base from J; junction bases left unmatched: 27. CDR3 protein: CASSSGFILAPDRVRLAKNIQYF. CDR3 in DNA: TGTGCCAGCAGTTCAGGGTTCATCTTAGCGCCGGACAGGGTTCGCCTGGCCAAAAACATTCAGTACTTC.

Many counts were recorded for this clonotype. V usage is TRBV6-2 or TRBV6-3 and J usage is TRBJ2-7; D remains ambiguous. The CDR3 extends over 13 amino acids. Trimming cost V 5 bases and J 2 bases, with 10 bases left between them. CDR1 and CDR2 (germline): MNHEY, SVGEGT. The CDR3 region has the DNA TGTGCCAGCAGTCCGCATGCAGCCTACGAGCAGTACTTC. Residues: CASSPHAAYEQYF.